Included here is one TCR beta chain sequence, with context. The antigen is unknown. V was clipped by 1 base and J by 5 bases, with 8 bases between them. CDR1 and CDR2 (germline): SGHDN, FVKESK. The CDR3 totals 13 residues. The source of the sample is a study of cytomegalovirus exposure and HLA in healthy donors. Findings and limits, study-wide: The study flagged approximately 180 TCR beta chains as cytomegalovirus-associated. Some public TCRs appeared in many individuals, while most sequences were rare. Presence/absence analyses supposed approximately even sequencing depth among donors. Highly shared variants forming one cluster were likely a sequencing artifact.

PCR involved 60 Vbeta and 13 Jbeta primers. Profiling relied on immunoSEQ multiplex PCR, and the TCRdb table lists in-frame clones only, not all of them. In total, the table holds 130,000 or so clones. This clonotype originated in a middle-aged woman in good health and CMV-seronegative. Specimen: PBMCs. J is TRBJ1-2 and V is TRBV14; D is undetermined. CDR3 DNA: TGTGCCAGCAGCCAAGGGCTGTATTATGGCTACACCTTC. Translation: CASSQGLYYGYTF.